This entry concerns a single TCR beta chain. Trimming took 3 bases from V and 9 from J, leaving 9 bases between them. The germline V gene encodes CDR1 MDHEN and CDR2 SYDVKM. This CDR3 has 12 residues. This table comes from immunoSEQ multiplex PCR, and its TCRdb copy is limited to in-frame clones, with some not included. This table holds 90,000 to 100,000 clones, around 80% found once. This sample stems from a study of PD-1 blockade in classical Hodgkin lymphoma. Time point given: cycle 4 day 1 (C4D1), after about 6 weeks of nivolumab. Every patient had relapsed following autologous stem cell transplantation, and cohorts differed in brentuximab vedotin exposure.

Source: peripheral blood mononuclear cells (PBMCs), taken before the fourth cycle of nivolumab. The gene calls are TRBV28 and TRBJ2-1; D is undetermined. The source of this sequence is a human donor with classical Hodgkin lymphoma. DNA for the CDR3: TGTGCCAGCAGTTTGTCGTATGGTGAGCAGTTCTTC. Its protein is CASSLSYGEQFF.